The entry below gives a single TCR beta chain sequence along with its context. The V segment lost 3 bases and the J segment 1 base; nucleotides outside the gene matches: 2. The germline gives CDR1 KGHDR, CDR2 SFDVKD. The CDR3 contains 16 residues. This specimen belongs to a study of blood T cell repertoires in COVID-19. Libraries were prepared by immunoSEQ multiplex PCR; TCRdb keeps only in-frame clonotypes and omits some of them. This repertoire shows around 140,000 clones, approximately 86% found once; its top ten account for approximately 0.98%. The chain employs TRBV24-1 and TRBJ1-4, with 9 bases lining up with TRBD1. The material sequenced was peripheral blood. The receptor was derived from a woman between 50 and 59 years old with acute or convalescent COVID-19. CDR3 loop: CATSDPTGGTNEKLFF. For the CDR3, the DNA is TGTGCCACCAGTGATCCGACAGGGGGAACTAATGAAAAACTGTTTTTT.